This T cell receptor beta chain was recovered during a study of identical twins. TCRdb fed the 5' RACE reads into MiXCR, producing one record per CDR3 protein. The sample consists of hundreds of thousands of distinct CDR3 sequences, 21% of them appearing once. Germline CDR1 and CDR2: MNHEY and SVGEGT. This CDR3 region has 16 residues. V lost 4 bases and J lost 4; bases outside the gene matches: 13. The data were also submitted as part of a second study, on T cells expressing NK-cell markers. That paper states: An anti-gamma-delta TCR antibody was added in several experiments. It restricted sorting to alpha-beta TCR-expressing T cells. For four donors, these clonotypes were likewise the leading ones in the CD3+CD56-NKG2C+ fraction.

This TCR derives from a young woman in good health. The rearrangement links TRBV6-2 or TRBV6-3 to TRBJ2-7, with TRBD1 matching 7 bases. Input material: PBMCs. CDR3 protein: CASSSRGRDRSYEQYF. The CDR3 DNA follows: TGTGCCAGCAGTTCCAGGGGCCGGGACAGAAGTTACGAGCAGTACTTC.